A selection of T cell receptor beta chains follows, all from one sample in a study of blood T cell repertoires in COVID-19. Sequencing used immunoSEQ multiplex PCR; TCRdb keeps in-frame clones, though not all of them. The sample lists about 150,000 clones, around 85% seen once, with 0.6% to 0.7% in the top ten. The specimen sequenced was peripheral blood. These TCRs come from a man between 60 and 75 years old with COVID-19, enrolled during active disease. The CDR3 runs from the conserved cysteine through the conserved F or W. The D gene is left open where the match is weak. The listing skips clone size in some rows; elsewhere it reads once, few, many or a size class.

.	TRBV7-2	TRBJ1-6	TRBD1	TGTGCCAGCAGCCCGGGACAGTATAATTCACCCCTCCACTTT	CASSPGQYNSPLHF
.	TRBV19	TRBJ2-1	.	TGTGCCAGTAGTATATTGGGGGGTCTAACTGAGTACAATGAGCAGTTCTTC	CASSILGGLTEYNEQFF
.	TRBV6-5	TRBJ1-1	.	TGTGCCAGCAGTTACTCCGTTCCGAACACTGAAGCTTTCTTT	CASSYSVPNTEAFF
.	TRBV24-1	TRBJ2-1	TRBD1	TGTGCCACCAGTGATCCTCCCGGGACAGGGGCTTACAATGAGCAGTTCTTC	CATSDPPGTGAYNEQFF
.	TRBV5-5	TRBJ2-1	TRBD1	TGTGCCAGCAGCCTACGATTCGGGACAGGGCGATACAATGAGCAGTTCTTC	CASSLRFGTGRYNEQFF
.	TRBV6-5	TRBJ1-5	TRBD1	TGTGCCAGCAACGCCGGGACAGGGATCCAGCCCCAGCATTTT	CASNAGTGIQPQHF
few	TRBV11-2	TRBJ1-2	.	TGTGCCCGCCCAGCGGGGGGCTACACCTTC	CARPAGGYTF
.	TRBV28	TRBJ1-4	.	TGTGCCAGCAGTTTGAGGCCAGGGGACCCAGAAAAACTGTTTTTT	CASSLRPGDPEKLFF
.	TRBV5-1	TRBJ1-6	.	TGCGCCAGCAGCTTGGAAGGGGATTCACCCCTCCACTTT	CASSLEGDSPLHF
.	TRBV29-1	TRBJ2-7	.	TGCAGCGTTGCACTGTCCTACGAGCAGTACTTC	CSVALSYEQYF
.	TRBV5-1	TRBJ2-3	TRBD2	TGCGCCAGCAGCTTGGGGACTAGGGTAGATACGCAGTATTTT	CASSLGTRVDTQYF
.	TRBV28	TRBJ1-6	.	TGTGCCAGCAGTCCCGGACAGAATAATTCACCCCTCCACTTT	CASSPGQNNSPLHF
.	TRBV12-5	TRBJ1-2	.	TGTGCTAGTGGTTTGTCGGGGGTTTCCAGTGGCTACACCTTC	CASGLSGVSSGYTF
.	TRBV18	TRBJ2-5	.	TGTGCCAGCTCACCACCGTCAACTCCTATCTCCGAGACCCAGTACTTC	CASSPPSTPISETQYF
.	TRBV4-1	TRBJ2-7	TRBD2	TGCGCCAGCAGCCAAGGAGGCGGGAGAGGAGGTATTCTCTACGAGCAGTACTTC	CASSQGGGRGGILYEQYF
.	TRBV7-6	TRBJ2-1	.	TGTGCCAGCAGCCGCGCGGACAATGAGCAGTTCTTC	CASSRADNEQFF
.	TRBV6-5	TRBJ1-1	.	TGTGCCAGCATTCGGGTTGGCAGTAACACTGAAGCTTTCTTT	CASIRVGSNTEAFF
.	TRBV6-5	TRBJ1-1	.	TGTGCCAGCAGCCTCTCCCAGAGGACTGAAGCTTTCTTT	CASSLSQRTEAFF
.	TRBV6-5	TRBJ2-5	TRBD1	TGTGCCAGCCGGGATGGACAGGGTCTAGAGACCCAGTACTTC	CASRDGQGLETQYF
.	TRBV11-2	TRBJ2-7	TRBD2	TGTGCCAGCAGCCGGGGACTAGCGGACTCCTACGAGCAGTACTTC	CASSRGLADSYEQYF
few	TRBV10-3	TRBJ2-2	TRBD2	TGTGCCATCAGTGGGCTAGCGGGGGCGACCGGGGAGCTGTTTTTT	CAISGLAGATGELFF
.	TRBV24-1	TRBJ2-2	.	TGTGCCACCAGTGATTTGTGGCAGGGTAAGGGCACCGGGGAGCTGTTTTTT	CATSDLWQGKGTGELFF